This TCR beta chain was retrieved from a study of cytomegalovirus exposure and HLA in healthy donors. The germline V gene encodes CDR1 MGHDK and CDR2 SYGVNS. V was clipped by 2 bases and J by 2 bases, with 18 bases between them. This CDR3 contains 18 residues. The PCR was carried out with 60 Vbeta primers and 13 Jbeta primers. Measured with immunoSEQ multiplex PCR; TCRdb has only the in-frame clones, and not every one. The top ten hold 5% to 7% of the sample, which has tens of thousands of clones, about 69% seen once. This chain joins TRBV25-1 and TRBJ2-2; D remains unclear. This receptor was identified in a woman between 25 and 40 years old in good health and CMV-seronegative. The sequenced sample consisted of PBMCs. The chain's CDR3 is CASSETLGLEANTGELFF. The CDR3 DNA is TGTGCCAGCAGTGAAACCCTCGGTCTAGAGGCCAACACCGGGGAGCTGTTTTTT. The full variable domain, rest sourced from reference TRBV25-1 and TRBJ2-2, is EADIYQTPRYLVIGTGKKITLECSQTMGHDKMYWYQQDPGMELHLIHYSYGVNSTEKGDLSSESTVSRIRTEHFPLTLESARPSHTSQYLCASSETLGLEANTGELFFGEGSRLTVL.